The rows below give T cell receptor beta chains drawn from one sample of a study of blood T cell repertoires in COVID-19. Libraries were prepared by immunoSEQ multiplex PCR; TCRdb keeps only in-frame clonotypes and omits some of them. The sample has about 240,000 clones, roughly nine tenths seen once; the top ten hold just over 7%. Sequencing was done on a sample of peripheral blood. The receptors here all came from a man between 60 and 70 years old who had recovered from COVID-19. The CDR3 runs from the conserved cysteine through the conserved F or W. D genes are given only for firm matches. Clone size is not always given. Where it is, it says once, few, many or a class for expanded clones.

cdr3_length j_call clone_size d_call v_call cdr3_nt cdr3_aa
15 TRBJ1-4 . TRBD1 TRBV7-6 TGTGCCAGCAGCTTGGGGACAGGTTATAATGAAAAACTGTTTTTT CASSLGTGYNEKLFF
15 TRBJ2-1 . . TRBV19 TGTGCCAGTAGTATCCCCAGAAGCTCCTACAATGAGCAGTTCTTC CASSIPRSSYNEQFF
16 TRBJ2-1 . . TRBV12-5 TGTGCTAGTGGTCCTTTTCTAGGACTTCCGAACAATGAGCAGTTCTTC CASGPFLGLPNNEQFF
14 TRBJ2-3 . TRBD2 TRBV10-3 TGTGCCATCAGAACTAGCGGGGGGGGAGATACGCAGTATTTT CAIRTSGGGDTQYF
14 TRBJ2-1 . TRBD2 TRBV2 TGTGCCAGCAGTAAGACGGGGGGAAACAATGAGCAGTTCTTC CASSKTGGNNEQFF
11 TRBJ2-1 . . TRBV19 TGTGCCAGTAGCAACGCCGGGGGTGAGTTCTTC CASSNAGGEFF
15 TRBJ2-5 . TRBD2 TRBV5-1 TGCGCCAGCAGCTTGGCCGGTAGCGGGGGGAAGACCCAGTACTTC CASSLAGSGGKTQYF
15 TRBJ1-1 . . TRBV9 TGTGCCAGCAGCGTAGCAGCTGGGCCGGGGGGTGAAGCTTTCTTT CASSVAAGPGGEAFF
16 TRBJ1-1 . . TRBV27 TGTGCCAGCAGTCTCCGTTTCACAGTCACGAACACTGAAGCTTTCTTT CASSLRFTVTNTEAFF
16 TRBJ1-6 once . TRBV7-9 TGTGCCAGCAGCTCAAGCCTATCCCCAGGGAATTCACCCCTCCACTTT CASSSSLSPGNSPLHF
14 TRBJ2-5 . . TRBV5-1 TGCGCCAGCAGCTTGGCCTATAGCCAAGAGACCCAGTACTTC CASSLAYSQETQYF
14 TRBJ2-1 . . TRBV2 TGTGCCAGCCTGGCCGGGGGATCCTACAATGAGCAGTTCTTC CASLAGGSYNEQFF
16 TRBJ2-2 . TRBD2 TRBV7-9 TGTGCCAGCAGCTTAAGGGCTAGCGGGATCACCGGGGAGCTGTTTTTT CASSLRASGITGELFF
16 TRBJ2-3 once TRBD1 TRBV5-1 TGCGCCAGCTTCCCCGGGACAGGGGATTCCACAGATACGCAGTATTTT CASFPGTGDSTDTQYF
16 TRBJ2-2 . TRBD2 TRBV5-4 TGTGCCAGCAGCTTGGCTAGCGGGGGCCACACCGGGGAGCTGTTTTTT CASSLASGGHTGELFF
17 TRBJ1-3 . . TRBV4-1 TGCGCCAGCAGCCAAGATCTTCGGCCAGGCTCTGGAAACACCATATATTTT CASSQDLRPGSGNTIYF
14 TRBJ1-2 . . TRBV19 TGTGCCAGTAGTCCGTCGACCAGGGCGAGGGGCTACACCTTC CASSPSTRARGYTF
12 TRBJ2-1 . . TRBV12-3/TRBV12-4 TGTGCCAGCAGTCCGCGTTACGAGAGGCCGTTCTTC CASSPRYERPFF
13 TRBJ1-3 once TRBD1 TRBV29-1 TGCAGCGTTGGGGACAGGGCTGGAAACACCATATATTTT CSVGDRAGNTIYF
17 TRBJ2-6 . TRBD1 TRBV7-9 TGTGCCAGCAGCCCCCGACCGACAGGGTCTGGGGCCAACGTCCTGACTTTC CASSPRPTGSGANVLTF
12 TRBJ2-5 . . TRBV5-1 TGCGCCAGCAGCTTGGCCCGTGAGACCCAGTACTTC CASSLARETQYF
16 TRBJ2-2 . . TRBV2 TGTGCCAGCAGTGAAGTGGGGCGAACGAACACCGGGGAGCTGTTTTTT CASSEVGRTNTGELFF
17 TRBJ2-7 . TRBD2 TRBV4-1 TGCGCCAGCAGCCAACGAGCTACAGCGGGGGTCACCTACGAGCAGTACTTC CASSQRATAGVTYEQYF
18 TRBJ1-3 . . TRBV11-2 TGTGCCAGCAGCTTAGTTCAGGGTCCCCTGAGCTCTGGAAACACCATATATTTT CASSLVQGPLSSGNTIYF
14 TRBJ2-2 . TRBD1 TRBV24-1 TGTGCCACCGGCGGACAGGGGATGGCCGGGGAGCTGTTTTTT CATGGQGMAGELFF
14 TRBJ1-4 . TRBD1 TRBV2 TGTGCCAGCAGTGTGGGGGACAGGGGTGAAAAACTGTTTTTT CASSVGDRGEKLFF
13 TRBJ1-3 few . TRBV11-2 TGTGCCAGCAGCTTCCCATCTGGAAACACCATATATTTT CASSFPSGNTIYF
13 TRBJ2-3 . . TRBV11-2 TGTGCCAGCCACCAGGCATGGTGGGATACGCAGTATTTT CASHQAWWDTQYF
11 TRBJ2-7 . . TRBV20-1 TGCAGTGCTAGTCGGGACTACGAGCAGTACTTC CSASRDYEQYF
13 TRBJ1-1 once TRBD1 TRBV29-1 TGCAGCGTTGGGGACAGGGTGGGAACTGAAGCTTTCTTT CSVGDRVGTEAFF
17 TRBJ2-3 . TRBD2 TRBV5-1 TGCGCCAGCAGCTTGCCAGGGACTAGCTGGGGAGCAGATACGCAGTATTTT CASSLPGTSWGADTQYF
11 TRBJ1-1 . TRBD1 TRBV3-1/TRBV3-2 TGTGCCAGCAGCCAGGGACAGGGTTTTCTCTTT CASSQGQGFLF
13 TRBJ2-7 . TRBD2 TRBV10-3 TGTGCCATCAGTAACAGCGGGGGAGTAGAGCAGTACTTC CAISNSGGVEQYF